These T cell receptor beta chains were read from a single sample in a study of prognosis after radiotherapy for stage I lung cancer. TCRdb itself ran the multiplex PCR reads through MiXCR, one entry per CDR3 protein. Seen here are under 20,000 distinct CDR3 sequences, about 40% observed once, and the top ten hold roughly two fifths. Sequenced here: PBMCs, sampled before or after stereotactic body radiation therapy (not recorded which). These receptor sequences come from a donor aged 50 or older with non-small cell lung cancer. The CDR3 runs from the conserved cysteine through the conserved F or W. Each record gives: clone size, V gene, D gene, CDR3 length, J gene, CDR3 protein, CDR3 DNA. The D gene is left open where the match is weak. Rows give clone size only sometimes, using once, few, many, or a class for an expanded clone.

clone_size: many; v_call: TRBV5-1; d_call: -; cdr3_length: 16; j_call: TRBJ1-6; cdr3_aa: CASSETPGSKNSPLHF; cdr3_nt: TGCGCCAGCAGCGAAACCCCCGGATCCAAGAATTCACCCCTCCACTTT
clone_size: -; v_call: TRBV11-2; d_call: TRBD1; cdr3_length: 17; j_call: TRBJ2-2; cdr3_aa: CASSLEVTGKNTGELFF; cdr3_nt: TGTGCCAGCAGCTTAGAAGTGACAGGGAAGAACACCGGGGAGCTGTTTTTT
clone_size: many; v_call: TRBV27; d_call: -; cdr3_length: 12; j_call: TRBJ1-5; cdr3_aa: CASSPSNQPQHF; cdr3_nt: TGTGCCAGCAGTCCTAGCAATCAGCCCCAGCATTTT
clone_size: -; v_call: TRBV4-3; d_call: TRBD1; cdr3_length: 16; j_call: TRBJ2-2; cdr3_aa: CASSPDRDQWAGELFF; cdr3_nt: TGCGCCAGCAGCCCTGACAGGGACCAATGGGCCGGGGAGCTGTTTTTT
clone_size: many; v_call: TRBV19; d_call: -; cdr3_length: 14; j_call: TRBJ1-3; cdr3_aa: CASSPASGLNTIYF; cdr3_nt: TGTGCCAGTAGTCCGGCGAGCGGGTTAAACACCATATATTTT
clone_size: once; v_call: TRBV7-8; d_call: TRBD2; cdr3_length: 19; j_call: TRBJ2-2; cdr3_aa: CASSPRVAGFLSNTGELFF; cdr3_nt: TGTGCCAGCAGCCCGCGGGTAGCGGGTTTCCTTTCTAACACCGGGGAGCTGTTTTTT
clone_size: -; v_call: TRBV6-2/TRBV6-3; d_call: -; cdr3_length: 15; j_call: TRBJ2-5; cdr3_aa: CASSDSGAEIETRYF; cdr3_nt: TGTGCCAGCAGTGATTCGGGGGCTGAGATTGAGACCCGGTACTTC
clone_size: -; v_call: TRBV6-2/TRBV6-3; d_call: -; cdr3_length: 15; j_call: TRBJ2-6; cdr3_aa: CASTDTISGANVLTF; cdr3_nt: TGTGCCAGCACGGATACAATCTCTGGGGCCAACGTCCTGACTTTC
clone_size: -; v_call: TRBV6-2/TRBV6-3; d_call: -; cdr3_length: 13; j_call: TRBJ1-1; cdr3_aa: CASTDRRETEAFF; cdr3_nt: TGTGCCAGCACGGACCGGAGGGAGACTGAAGCTTTCTTT
clone_size: medium-sized; v_call: TRBV27; d_call: TRBD1; cdr3_length: 15; j_call: TRBJ2-7; cdr3_aa: CASSSRQGVVYEQYF; cdr3_nt: TGTGCCAGCAGTTCCAGGCAGGGGGTCGTGTACGAGCAGTACTTC
clone_size: many; v_call: TRBV28; d_call: -; cdr3_length: 15; j_call: TRBJ1-5; cdr3_aa: CASTPPTDSNQPQHF; cdr3_nt: TGTGCCAGCACCCCGCCGACAGATAGCAATCAGCCCCAGCATTTT
clone_size: many; v_call: TRBV27; d_call: -; cdr3_length: 12; j_call: TRBJ1-5; cdr3_aa: CASSFVDQPQHF; cdr3_nt: TGTGCCAGCAGTTTCGTGGATCAGCCCCAGCATTTT
clone_size: few; v_call: TRBV29-1; d_call: -; cdr3_length: 12; j_call: TRBJ2-5; cdr3_aa: CSVDRGGETQYF; cdr3_nt: TGCAGCGTTGATCGGGGAGGAGAGACCCAGTACTTC
clone_size: many; v_call: TRBV7-8; d_call: -; cdr3_length: 16; j_call: TRBJ2-3; cdr3_aa: CASSFGSGPSTDTQYF; cdr3_nt: TGTGCCAGCAGCTTTGGGTCAGGCCCAAGCACAGATACGCAGTATTTT
clone_size: -; v_call: TRBV6-2/TRBV6-3; d_call: -; cdr3_length: 14; j_call: TRBJ1-2; cdr3_aa: CDSTYEATNYGYTF; cdr3_nt: TGTGACAGCACCTACGAGGCCACTAACTATGGCTACACCTTC
clone_size: many; v_call: TRBV20-1; d_call: -; cdr3_length: 17; j_call: TRBJ1-5; cdr3_aa: CSARDRQAKSLNQPQHF; cdr3_nt: TGCAGTGCTAGAGATCGGCAGGCGAAGAGCCTTAATCAGCCCCAGCATTTT
clone_size: many; v_call: TRBV27; d_call: TRBD1; cdr3_length: 15; j_call: TRBJ1-1; cdr3_aa: CASSARQGMNTEAFF; cdr3_nt: TGTGCCAGCAGTGCCCGACAGGGGATGAACACTGAAGCTTTCTTT
clone_size: -; v_call: TRBV2; d_call: -; cdr3_length: 15; j_call: TRBJ2-7; cdr3_aa: CVSNGGKGGSYEQYF; cdr3_nt: TGTGTCAGCAATGGGGGTAAAGGGGGATCCTACGAGCAGTACTTC
clone_size: many; v_call: TRBV7-2; d_call: TRBD1; cdr3_length: 14; j_call: TRBJ2-7; cdr3_aa: CASRLSGGRYEQYF; cdr3_nt: TGTGCCAGCAGGCTATCAGGGGGCCGGTACGAGCAGTACTTC
clone_size: -; v_call: TRBV12-3/TRBV12-4; d_call: -; cdr3_length: 12; j_call: TRBJ1-6; cdr3_aa: CASSFGNSPLHF; cdr3_nt: TGTGCCAGCAGTTTTGGGAATTCACCCCTCCACTTT
clone_size: few; v_call: TRBV18; d_call: TRBD1; cdr3_length: 15; j_call: TRBJ2-5; cdr3_aa: CASSPPSTGRETQYF; cdr3_nt: TGTGCCAGCTCACCACCTTCGACAGGGAGAGAGACCCAGTACTTC
clone_size: many; v_call: TRBV29-1; d_call: TRBD2; cdr3_length: 15; j_call: TRBJ2-1; cdr3_aa: CSVEMLTSGSNEQFF; cdr3_nt: TGCAGCGTTGAGATGTTGACTAGCGGGAGTAATGAGCAGTTCTTC
clone_size: many; v_call: TRBV10-2; d_call: TRBD1; cdr3_length: 13; j_call: TRBJ2-1; cdr3_aa: CASSRTGNNEQFF; cdr3_nt: TGCGCCAGCAGCCGGACAGGGAACAATGAGCAGTTCTTC
clone_size: many; v_call: TRBV20-1; d_call: -; cdr3_length: 14; j_call: TRBJ1-5; cdr3_aa: CSARERSSNQPQHF; cdr3_nt: TGCAGTGCTAGAGAGAGGAGTAGCAATCAGCCCCAGCATTTT
clone_size: many; v_call: TRBV18; d_call: TRBD1; cdr3_length: 13; j_call: TRBJ1-1; cdr3_aa: CASSQGAGTEAFF; cdr3_nt: TGTGCCAGCTCACAGGGGGCAGGGACTGAAGCTTTCTTT
clone_size: many; v_call: TRBV18; d_call: TRBD1; cdr3_length: 14; j_call: TRBJ2-1; cdr3_aa: CASKPGQGIDEQFF; cdr3_nt: TGTGCCAGCAAGCCGGGACAGGGCATCGATGAGCAGTTCTTC
clone_size: medium-sized; v_call: TRBV28; d_call: -; cdr3_length: 15; j_call: TRBJ1-2; cdr3_aa: CASSPSSWGADGYTF; cdr3_nt: TGTGCCAGCAGTCCAAGCTCATGGGGGGCGGATGGCTACACCTTC
clone_size: -; v_call: TRBV12-3/TRBV12-4; d_call: -; cdr3_length: 15; j_call: TRBJ1-1; cdr3_aa: CASSSKGRMNTEAFF; cdr3_nt: TGTGCCAGCAGTTCAAAAGGGCGCATGAACACTGAAGCTTTCTTT
clone_size: many; v_call: TRBV3-1; d_call: -; cdr3_length: 14; j_call: TRBJ1-1; cdr3_aa: CASSRDGGNTEAFF; cdr3_nt: TGTGCCAGCAGCCGGGACGGCGGGAACACTGAAGCTTTCTTT
clone_size: -; v_call: TRBV7-8; d_call: -; cdr3_length: 17; j_call: TRBJ2-7; cdr3_aa: CASSYEPLRGDKYEQYF; cdr3_nt: TGTGCCAGCAGCTACGAACCACTGCGCGGGGACAAATACGAGCAGTACTTC
clone_size: -; v_call: TRBV12-5; d_call: -; cdr3_length: 13; j_call: TRBJ2-3; cdr3_aa: CASGLGSTDTQYF; cdr3_nt: TGTGCTAGTGGTTTGGGTAGCACAGATACGCAGTATTTT
clone_size: many; v_call: TRBV18; d_call: TRBD2; cdr3_length: 13; j_call: TRBJ2-1; cdr3_aa: CASSTSGFNEQFF; cdr3_nt: TGTGCCAGCTCAACTAGCGGCTTCAATGAGCAGTTCTTC
clone_size: -; v_call: TRBV7-9; d_call: TRBD1; cdr3_length: 14; j_call: TRBJ1-1; cdr3_aa: CASSLVQGGTEAFF; cdr3_nt: TGTGCCAGCAGCTTAGTACAGGGGGGCACTGAAGCTTTCTTT
clone_size: -; v_call: TRBV7-3; d_call: -; cdr3_length: 14; j_call: TRBJ2-2; cdr3_aa: CASSSVLDTWELFF; cdr3_nt: TGTGCCAGCAGCTCGGTACTAGACACCTGGGAGCTGTTTTTT
clone_size: many; v_call: TRBV7-6; d_call: -; cdr3_length: 12; j_call: TRBJ2-7; cdr3_aa: CASSLSQDEQYF; cdr3_nt: TGTGCCAGCAGCTTATCCCAGGACGAGCAGTACTTC
clone_size: many; v_call: TRBV9; d_call: -; cdr3_length: 14; j_call: TRBJ1-3; cdr3_aa: CASSVGSSGNTIYF; cdr3_nt: TGTGCCAGCAGCGTAGGTAGCTCTGGAAACACCATATATTTT
clone_size: -; v_call: TRBV7-2; d_call: -; cdr3_length: 15; j_call: TRBJ2-5; cdr3_aa: CANSTLGGDGETQYF; cdr3_nt: TGTGCCAACAGCACACTAGGCGGGGATGGAGAGACCCAGTACTTC
clone_size: -; v_call: TRBV5-6; d_call: -; cdr3_length: 14; j_call: TRBJ2-7; cdr3_aa: CASILASVPYEQYF; cdr3_nt: TGTGCCAGCATCTTGGCCAGTGTCCCCTACGAGCAGTACTTC
clone_size: medium-sized; v_call: TRBV20-1; d_call: TRBD1; cdr3_length: 14; j_call: TRBJ1-5; cdr3_aa: CSALQGVSNQPQHF; cdr3_nt: TGCAGTGCTTTACAGGGGGTAAGCAATCAGCCCCAGCATTTT
clone_size: -; v_call: TRBV19; d_call: -; cdr3_length: 14; j_call: TRBJ2-2; cdr3_aa: CASSQSQNIGELFF; cdr3_nt: TGTGCCAGTAGTCAATCGCAGAACATCGGGGAGCTGTTTTTT